These T cell receptor beta chains were read from a single sample in a study of T-cell memory formation after mild COVID-19. TCRdb reprocessed the 5' RACE reads via MiXCR and lists one record per CDR3 protein. Of about 190,000 distinct CDR3 sequences in the sample, about 10% were seen once. Material: PBMCs or a T cell subset sorted from them (not recorded which). The receptor set was obtained from a man aged 18 to 30 who had mild COVID-19 (a few samples of this study predate the infection). Cell type and time point are not known. The CDR3 runs from the conserved cysteine through the conserved F or W. The D gene is left open where the match is weak. Rows may omit the clone size; those that give it use once, few, many or a size class.

TRBJ2-1 few TRBD1 TRBV5-1 TGCGCCAGCAGCTTCGGGACAGGCTACAATGAGCAGTTCTTC CASSFGTGYNEQFF
TRBJ1-2 - - TRBV4-2 TGTGCCAGCAGCCAAAGGCTGACAGATGGCTACACCTTC CASSQRLTDGYTF
TRBJ1-2 few - TRBV5-1 TGCGCCAGCAGCTTCGGATCGGGGGCCGGGTATGGCTACACCTTC CASSFGSGAGYGYTF
TRBJ1-4 - - TRBV30 TGTGCCTGGAGTGTACGAAACAGATATGAAAAACTGTTTTTT CAWSVRNRYEKLFF
TRBJ2-3 many - TRBV5-5 TGTGCCAGCAGCTTGCGGCTTGGCGCCCTCAGCACAGATACGCAGTATTTT CASSLRLGALSTDTQYF
TRBJ2-6 few - TRBV2 TGTGCCAGCAGTGATAATCTGGCCAACGTCCTGACTTTC CASSDNLANVLTF
TRBJ1-1 few - TRBV28 TGTGCCAGCAGTATTATCACCCCCCTAGGTAAAGCTTTCTTT CASSIITPLGKAFF
TRBJ1-4 - - TRBV7-9 TGTGCCAGCAGCTCCAACAGGGCGTCAGGTGAAAAACTGTTTTTT CASSSNRASGEKLFF
TRBJ2-3 many - TRBV5-1 TGCGCCAGCAGCTGGAGACCGGGGGAAGGGGCAGATACGCAGTATTTT CASSWRPGEGADTQYF
TRBJ1-2 few TRBD1 TRBV18 TGTGCCAGCTCACGACAGGGAGACTATGGCTACACCTTC CASSRQGDYGYTF
TRBJ1-3 few - TRBV5-1 TGCGCCAGCAGCTTCGGGGGGCCGGGAAACACCATATATTTT CASSFGGPGNTIYF
TRBJ2-7 - - TRBV6-5 TGTGCCAGCAGTTACTCATCGGGGCGCAAGGAGCAGTACTTC CASSYSSGRKEQYF
TRBJ2-3 few - TRBV18 TGTGCCAGCTCACCACCGGACCCGACAGATACGCAGTATTTT CASSPPDPTDTQYF
TRBJ1-2 - - TRBV24-1 TGTGCCACCAGCCCGGGACATAACTATGGCTACACCTTC CATSPGHNYGYTF
TRBJ1-6 many TRBD1 TRBV2 TGTGCCAGCAGGGACAGGGCCAGCTCCTATAATTCACCCCTCCACTTT CASRDRASSYNSPLHF
TRBJ2-5 many - TRBV10-3 TGTGCCATCAGGGACAAACAAGAGACCCAGTACTTC CAIRDKQETQYF
TRBJ2-2 - - TRBV4-3 TGCGCCAGCAGCCAAGAAATACTCGCCCTGCTGAACACCGGGGAGCTGTTTTTT CASSQEILALLNTGELFF
TRBJ1-2 few - TRBV29-1 TGCAGCGTTGGGGACACCGCCTATGGCTACACCTTC CSVGDTAYGYTF
TRBJ2-3 - - TRBV20-1 TGCAGTGCTAGCCCGCGCACAGATACGCAGTATTTT CSASPRTDTQYF
TRBJ2-6 - - TRBV5-1 TGCGCCAGCAGTTATTGGGGATCGGGGCAAAGCTCTGGGGCCAACGTCCTGACTTTC CASSYWGSGQSSGANVLTF
TRBJ2-1 few - TRBV4-2 TGTGCCAGCAGCCAGAGTGGGGGGGGCTTTTACAATGAGCAGTTCTTC CASSQSGGGFYNEQFF
TRBJ1-1 - TRBD1 TRBV5-1 TGCGCCAGCAGCTCTCAACAGGGGGGGAACACTGAAGCTTTCTTT CASSSQQGGNTEAFF
TRBJ2-3 few - TRBV7-7 TGTGCTAGCAGCTTAAACAGCTACACAGATACGCAGTATTTT CASSLNSYTDTQYF
TRBJ1-3 few TRBD1 TRBV20-1 TGCAGTGCTCCTGACAGGGGGGACACCATATATTTT CSAPDRGDTIYF
TRBJ1-2 - - TRBV20-1 TGCAGTGCTAGCGGGCAGGAGAACTATGGCTACACCTTC CSASGQENYGYTF
TRBJ2-3 few TRBD1 TRBV15 TGTGCCACCAGCATCCAGACAGGGGACACAGATACGCAGTATTTT CATSIQTGDTDTQYF
TRBJ1-6 - - TRBV20-1 TGCAGTGCTAGCGGGAGAGTAGGGAATTCACCCCTCCACTTT CSASGRVGNSPLHF
TRBJ2-2 many - TRBV5-1 TGCGCCAGCAGCTATCGGGGGTTGAACACCGGGGAGCTGTTTTTT CASSYRGLNTGELFF
TRBJ1-6 - - TRBV18 TGTGCCAGCTCGCTCCGGGACGGTAATTCACCCCTCCACTTT CASSLRDGNSPLHF
TRBJ2-5 few - TRBV28 TGTGCCAGCAGGCAGGGGTACCAAGAGACCCAGTACTTC CASRQGYQETQYF
TRBJ2-3 few - TRBV20-1 TGCAGTGCTATCCGTACAGATACGCAGTATTTT CSAIRTDTQYF
TRBJ2-7 many TRBD1 TRBV5-1 TGCGCCAGCAGCAGGGACGGGACAGCCTACGAGCAGTACTTC CASSRDGTAYEQYF